This T cell receptor (beta chain) was retrieved from a study of cytomegalovirus exposure and HLA in healthy donors. Regarding the study as a whole: Cytomegalovirus status, reportedly, was diagnosed with high specificity and sensitivity by the classifier. The TCR clusters that emerged in the first cohort tended, a later analysis found, to co-occur in the approximately 110 validation repertoires.

The germline CDR1 and CDR2 sequences are MNHEY and SVGAGI. Between the trimmed V and J ends, which lost 4 bases and 2 bases, there was a span of 3 bases. CDR3 length equals 12 residues. Sequenced by immunoSEQ multiplex PCR; TCRdb stores in-frame clones only, minus some. Of roughly 280,000 clones listed, roughly 85% are singletons. As concerns this clone: Its antigen is not known.

The donors were in the roughly 130-subject validation cohort, distinct from the roughly 720-subject first cohort. This TCR was recovered from a young woman in good health and CMV-seronegative. This chain uses TRBV6-5 with TRBJ2-1; D unresolved. Sequenced sample: PBMCs. CDR3 amino acids: CASSSPYNEQFF. The CDR3 nucleotides are TGTGCCAGCAGTTCTCCCTACAATGAGCAGTTCTTC.